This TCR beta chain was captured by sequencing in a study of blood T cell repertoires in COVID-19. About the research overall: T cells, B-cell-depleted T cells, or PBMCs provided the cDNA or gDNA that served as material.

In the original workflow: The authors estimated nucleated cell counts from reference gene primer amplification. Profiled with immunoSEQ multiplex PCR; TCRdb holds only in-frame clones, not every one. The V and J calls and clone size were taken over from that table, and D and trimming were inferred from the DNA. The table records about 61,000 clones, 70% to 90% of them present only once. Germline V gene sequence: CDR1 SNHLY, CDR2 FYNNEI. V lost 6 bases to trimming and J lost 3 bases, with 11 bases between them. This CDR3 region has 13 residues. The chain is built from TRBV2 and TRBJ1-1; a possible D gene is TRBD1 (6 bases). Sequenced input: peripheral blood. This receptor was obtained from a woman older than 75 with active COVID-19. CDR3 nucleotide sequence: TGTGCCAGCAGGACTACAGGGTACACTGAAGCTTTCTTT. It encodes CASRTTGYTEAFF.